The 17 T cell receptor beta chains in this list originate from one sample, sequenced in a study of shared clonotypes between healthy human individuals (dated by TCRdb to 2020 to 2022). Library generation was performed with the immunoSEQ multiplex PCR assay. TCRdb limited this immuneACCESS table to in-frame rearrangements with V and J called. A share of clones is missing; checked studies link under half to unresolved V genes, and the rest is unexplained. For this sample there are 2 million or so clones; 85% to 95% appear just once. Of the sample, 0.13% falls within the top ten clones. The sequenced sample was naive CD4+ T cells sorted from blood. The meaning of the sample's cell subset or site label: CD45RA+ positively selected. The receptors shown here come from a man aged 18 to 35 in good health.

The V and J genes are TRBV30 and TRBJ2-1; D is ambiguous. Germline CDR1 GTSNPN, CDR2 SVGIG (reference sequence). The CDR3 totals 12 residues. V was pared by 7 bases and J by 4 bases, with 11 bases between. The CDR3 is CASTPVYNEQFF. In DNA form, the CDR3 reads TGTGCCTCTACTCCCGTATACAATGAGCAGTTCTTC.

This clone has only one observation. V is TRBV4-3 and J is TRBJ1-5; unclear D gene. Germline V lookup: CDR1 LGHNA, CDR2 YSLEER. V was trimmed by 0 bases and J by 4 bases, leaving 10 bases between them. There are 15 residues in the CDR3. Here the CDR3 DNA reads TGCGCCAGCAGCCAAGATATCACGGAGAATCAGCCCCAGCATTTT. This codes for CASSQDITENQPQHF.

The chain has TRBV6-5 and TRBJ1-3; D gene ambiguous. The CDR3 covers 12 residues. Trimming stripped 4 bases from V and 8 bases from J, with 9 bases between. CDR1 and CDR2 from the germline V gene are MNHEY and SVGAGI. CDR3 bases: TGTGCCAGCAGTTCGTCTACTGACACCATATATTTT. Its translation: CASSSSTDTIYF.

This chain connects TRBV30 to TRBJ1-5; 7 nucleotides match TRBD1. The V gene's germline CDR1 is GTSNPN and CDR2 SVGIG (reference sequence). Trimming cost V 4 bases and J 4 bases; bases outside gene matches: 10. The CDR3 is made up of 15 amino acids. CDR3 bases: TGTGCCTGGACCCTCCCGGGGACAGCTAATCAGCCCCAGCATTTT. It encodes CAWTLPGTANQPQHF.

The CDR3 DNA sequence: TGTGCCAGCAGTCCCGGGACAGGGCATAATTCACCCCTCCACTTT. Protein product: CASSPGTGHNSPLHF. J is TRBJ1-6 and V is TRBV6-4, with 9 bases aligning to TRBD1. Germline CDR1 reads MRHNA; CDR2 reads SNTAGT. The J segment lost 5 bases and the V segment lost 5 bases, leaving 4 bases of the junction unmatched. CDR3 length equals 15 residues.

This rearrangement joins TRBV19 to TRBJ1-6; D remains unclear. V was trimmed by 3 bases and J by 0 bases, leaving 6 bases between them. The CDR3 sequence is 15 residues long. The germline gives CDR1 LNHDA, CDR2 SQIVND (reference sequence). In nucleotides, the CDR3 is TGTGCCAGTAGTATCGTGAGCTCCTATAATTCACCCCTCCACTTT. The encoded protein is CASSIVSSYNSPLHF.

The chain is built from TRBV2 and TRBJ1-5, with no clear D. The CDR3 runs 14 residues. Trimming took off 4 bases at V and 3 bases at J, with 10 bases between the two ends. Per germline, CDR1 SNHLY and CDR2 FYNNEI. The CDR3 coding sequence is TGTGCCAGCAGTGTCGAGGGTTTCAATCAGCCCCAGCATTTT. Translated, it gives CASSVEGFNQPQHF.

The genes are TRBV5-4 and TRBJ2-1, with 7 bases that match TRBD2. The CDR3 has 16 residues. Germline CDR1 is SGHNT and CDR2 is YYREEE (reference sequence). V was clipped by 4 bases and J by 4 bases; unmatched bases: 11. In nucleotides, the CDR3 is TGTGCCAGCAGCCTGGGGCCTAGCGGAATTTACAATGAGCAGTTCTTC. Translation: CASSLGPSGIYNEQFF.

Written as DNA, the CDR3 is TGTGCCAGCAGCTTAGATTTGGCAGCCACCTATGGCTACACCTTC. Amino acid sequence: CASSLDLAATYGYTF. The chain employs TRBV7-6 and TRBJ1-2; D call uncertain. V lost 1 base and J 4 bases, leaving 13 bases between the germline ends. CDR1 and CDR2 (germline): SGHVS, FNYEAQ. This CDR3 is 15 amino acids long.

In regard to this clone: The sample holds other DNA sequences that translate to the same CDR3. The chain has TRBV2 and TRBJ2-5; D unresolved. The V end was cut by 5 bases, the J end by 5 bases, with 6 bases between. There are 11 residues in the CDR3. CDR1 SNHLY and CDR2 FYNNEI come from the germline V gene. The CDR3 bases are TGTGCCAGCAGTTTGGGTGAGACCCAGTACTTC. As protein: CASSLGETQYF.

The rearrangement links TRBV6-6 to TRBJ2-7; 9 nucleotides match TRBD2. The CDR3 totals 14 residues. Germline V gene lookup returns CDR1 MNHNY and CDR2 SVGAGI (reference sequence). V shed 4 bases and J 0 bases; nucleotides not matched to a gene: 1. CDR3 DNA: TGTGCCAGCAGTTGGACTAGCGCCTCCTACGAGCAGTACTTC. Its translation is CASSWTSASYEQYF.

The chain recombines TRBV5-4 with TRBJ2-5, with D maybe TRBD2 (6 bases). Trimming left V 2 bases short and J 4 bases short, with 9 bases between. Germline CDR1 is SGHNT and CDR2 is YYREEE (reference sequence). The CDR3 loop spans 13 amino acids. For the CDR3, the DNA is TGTGCCAGCAGCTTCTTGGGAGGAGAGACCCAGTACTTC. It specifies CASSFLGGETQYF.

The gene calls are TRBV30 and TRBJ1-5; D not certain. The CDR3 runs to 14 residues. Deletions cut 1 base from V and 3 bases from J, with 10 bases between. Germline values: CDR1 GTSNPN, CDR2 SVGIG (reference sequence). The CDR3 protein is CAWSDGPTNQPQHF. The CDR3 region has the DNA TGTGCCTGGAGTGACGGGCCCACCAATCAGCCCCAGCATTTT.

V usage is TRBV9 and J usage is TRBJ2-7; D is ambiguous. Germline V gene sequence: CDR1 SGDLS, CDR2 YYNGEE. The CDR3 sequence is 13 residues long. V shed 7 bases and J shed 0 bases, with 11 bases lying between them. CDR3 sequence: CASGKGFSYEQYF. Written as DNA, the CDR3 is TGTGCCAGCGGAAAGGGATTCTCCTACGAGCAGTACTTC.

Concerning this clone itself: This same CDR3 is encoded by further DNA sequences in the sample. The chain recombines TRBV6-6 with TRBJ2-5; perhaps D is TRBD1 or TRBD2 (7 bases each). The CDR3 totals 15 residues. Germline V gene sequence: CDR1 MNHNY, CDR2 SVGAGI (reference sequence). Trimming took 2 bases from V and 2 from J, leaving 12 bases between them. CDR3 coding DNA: TGTGCCAGCAGTTACCCCAGGGGGGGGCAAGAGACCCAGTACTTC. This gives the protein CASSYPRGGQETQYF.

CDR3 sequence (DNA): TGTGCCAGCGCTCGTGACACAGACTCCTACGAGCAGTACTTC. Protein sequence: CASARDTDSYEQYF. The chain is built from TRBV5-4 and TRBJ2-7; no clear D. Trimming removed 7 bases at V and 0 bases at J, with 14 bases between. CDR1 is SGHNT and CDR2 is YYREEE in the germline V gene (reference sequence). CDR3 size: 14 residues. The entire variable domain, with the rest obtained from reference TRBV5-4 and TRBJ2-7, is as follows: ETGVTQSPTHLIKTRGQQVTLRCSSQSGHNTVSWYQQALGQGPQFIFQYYREEENGRGNFPPRFSGLQFPNYSSELNVNALELDDSALYLCASARDTDSYEQYFGPGTRLTVT.

CDR3 nucleotide sequence: TGTGCCAGCTCACCATACGAGCAGAATTCACCCCTCCACTTT. Encoded protein: CASSPYEQNSPLHF. This sequence joins TRBV18 and TRBJ1-6; no clear D. This CDR3 is 14 amino acids long. V lost 2 bases and J lost 7, with 9 bases in between. The germline V gene encodes CDR1 KGHSH and CDR2 LQKENI.